This is a list of T cell receptor beta chains from one sample in a study of shared clonotypes between healthy human individuals. Repertoires were generated with immunoSEQ multiplex PCR, while TCRdb's copy carries only in-frame clones and drops some. The sample has about 2.1 million clones; about 93% are singletons. The sequenced sample consisted of naive CD8+ T cells from PBMCs. These receptors were obtained from a man aged 18 to 29 in good health. Some clones in this sample may be carry-over from other donors' samples. CDR3s include the opening cysteine and the closing phenylalanine or tryptophan. Fields, in order: V gene, D gene, clone size, J gene, CDR3 DNA, CDR3 protein. D genes are given only for firm matches. Rows give clone size only sometimes, using once, few, many, or a class for an expanded clone.

TRBV4-3	NA	NA	TRBJ2-4	TGCGCCAGCAGCCAAGATCCAGGGGCCAAAAACATTCAGTACTTC	CASSQDPGAKNIQYF
TRBV7-2	NA	NA	TRBJ1-1	TGTGCCAGCAGCTTACGGAGGGACCGATTTTCTGTAGCTTTCTTT	CASSLRRDRFSVAFF
TRBV6-5	NA	once	TRBJ1-5	TGTGCCAGCAGTTACAATGAGGGTGATCAGCCCCAGCATTTT	CASSYNEGDQPQHF
TRBV27	TRBD1	few	TRBJ2-7	TGTGCCAGCAGTCCCGGGACAGGGCCCTACGAGCAGTACTTC	CASSPGTGPYEQYF
TRBV28	NA	once	TRBJ2-1	TGTGCCAGCACCCCTTCCAGCAAAGTTGACAATGAGCAGTTCTTC	CASTPSSKVDNEQFF
TRBV11-2	NA	NA	TRBJ1-2	TGTGCCAGCAGCTTAGGTATGGCGCGAGGCTACACCTTC	CASSLGMARGYTF
TRBV25-1	TRBD2	NA	TRBJ2-1	TGTGCCAGCAGTGACCTCCTAGCGGGGTACAATGAGCAGTTCTTC	CASSDLLAGYNEQFF
TRBV2	TRBD1	NA	TRBJ1-2	TGTGCCAGCAAAAAGTTGATGGGCCAGGGGGCGTCAAAAGATGGCTACACCTTC	CASKKLMGQGASKDGYTF
TRBV2	NA	NA	TRBJ1-2	TGTGCCAGCAGTGAGTGGCAGGCCTATGGCTACACCTTC	CASSEWQAYGYTF
TRBV15	NA	NA	TRBJ2-1	TGTGCCACCCGAGGGGGGGAGAGCAACAATGAGCAGTTCTTC	CATRGGESNNEQFF
TRBV11-2	TRBD1	NA	TRBJ1-1	TGTGCCAGCAGCTTATCCACAGGGGGGAGGGTTGAAGCTTTCTTT	CASSLSTGGRVEAFF
TRBV27	TRBD1	NA	TRBJ2-1	TGTGCCAGCAGTGTCCTAGGGGGCCACAATGAGCAGTTCTTC	CASSVLGGHNEQFF
TRBV28	NA	NA	TRBJ1-2	TGTGCCACTGCACTACCTACTGGACGTAATGGCTACACCTTC	CATALPTGRNGYTF
TRBV7-8	NA	NA	TRBJ1-3	TGTGCCAGCAGCTTAACAGGACCAGGGAGCTCTGGAAACACCATATATTTT	CASSLTGPGSSGNTIYF
TRBV14	NA	NA	TRBJ1-1	TGTGCCAGCAGCCATCAACAGGGAGCGGGAGGAGAAGCTTTCTTT	CASSHQQGAGGEAFF
TRBV7-8	TRBD1	NA	TRBJ1-2	TGTGCCAGCAGCGAAGGGGGCGGCTACACCTTC	CASSEGGGYTF
TRBV7-9	NA	NA	TRBJ2-5	TGTGCCAGCAGCTCCCCTACCGGGACACGGTGGGAGACCCAGTACTTC	CASSSPTGTRWETQYF
TRBV5-5	NA	NA	TRBJ1-1	TGTGCCAGCAGCATTGGGGTCACTGAAGCTTTCTTT	CASSIGVTEAFF
TRBV9	NA	NA	TRBJ2-1	TGTGCCAGCAGTATCCAGAACGGCGGATATGAGCAGTTCTTC	CASSIQNGGYEQFF
TRBV6-5	NA	NA	TRBJ2-2	TGTGCCAGCAGCCATAGCGGTACCGGGGAGCTGTTTTTT	CASSHSGTGELFF
TRBV4-3	NA	NA	TRBJ2-4	TGCGCCAGCAGCCAAGGGGTGGGTCCGGCTGGCATTCAGTACTTC	CASSQGVGPAGIQYF
TRBV27	TRBD2	NA	TRBJ2-1	TGTGCCAGCAGTTTAGTGCTAGCGGGAGGGCCGGGTGAGCAGTTCTTC	CASSLVLAGGPGEQFF
TRBV27	NA	NA	TRBJ2-3	TGTGCCAGCAGTTCCCTTCCGGGGCCAGATACGCAGTATTTT	CASSSLPGPDTQYF
TRBV27	NA	NA	TRBJ2-7	TGTGCCAGCAGTTCCCGTCCCTACGAGCAGTACTTC	CASSSRPYEQYF
TRBV7-9	NA	NA	TRBJ2-5	TGTGCCAGCAGCCTATGGTGGGAGACCCAGTACTTC	CASSLWWETQYF
TRBV27	NA	NA	TRBJ2-7	TGTGCCAGCAGAACGGGGTCGGGCTACGAGCAGTACTTC	CASRTGSGYEQYF
TRBV4-3	NA	once	TRBJ1-5	TGCGCCAGCAGCCAAGATTACAGGAATAGCAATCAGCCCCAGCATTTT	CASSQDYRNSNQPQHF
TRBV11-2	TRBD2	NA	TRBJ2-7	TGTGCCAGCAGCTTAGAGGCTTGGGCTAAAGGGACTATCTACGAGCAGTACTTC	CASSLEAWAKGTIYEQYF
TRBV5-1	NA	NA	TRBJ2-7	TGCGCCAGCAGCTTACTTTCCGGGGGCGAGCAGTACTTC	CASSLLSGGEQYF
TRBV15	TRBD1	NA	TRBJ2-7	TGTGCCACTTCGACAGGGGGCGTATACGAGCAGTACTTC	CATSTGGVYEQYF
TRBV6-1	NA	NA	TRBJ1-3	TGTGCCAGCAGTGAACAGGTTTACTCTGGAAACACCATATATTTT	CASSEQVYSGNTIYF
TRBV5-1	NA	NA	TRBJ2-1	TGCGCCAGCAGCGAGTCCTTCAGAAATGAGCAGTTCTTC	CASSESFRNEQFF
TRBV27	TRBD1	NA	TRBJ2-7	TGTGCCAGCAGTTTATTACTTGGACAGGGGGCGAGGGAGCAGTACTTC	CASSLLLGQGAREQYF
TRBV7-9	NA	NA	TRBJ2-2	TGTGCCAGCAGCCCGTCGCGGGGAGGGGAGCTGTTTTTT	CASSPSRGGELFF
TRBV28	TRBD1	NA	TRBJ1-1	TGTGCCAGTCAGGGGGTGACTGAAGCTTTCTTT	CASQGVTEAFF
TRBV29-1	NA	NA	TRBJ1-1	TGCAGCGTTGAAGAGTTTCCGACAGGGAACACTGAAGCTTTCTTT	CSVEEFPTGNTEAFF
TRBV27	TRBD2	NA	TRBJ2-1	TGTGCCAGCAGTTTTGGGGGGGGCTCCTACAATGAGCAGTTCTTC	CASSFGGGSYNEQFF
TRBV7-9	TRBD1	NA	TRBJ1-5	TGTGCCAGCAGCTTAGGACAAGACAGGGGAGGACAGCCCCAGCATTTT	CASSLGQDRGGQPQHF
TRBV6-5	NA	NA	TRBJ1-2	TGTGCCAGCAGTTACTCGGGGGGGCTGGATGGCTACACCTTC	CASSYSGGLDGYTF
TRBV21-1	NA	NA	TRBJ1-5	TGTGCCAGCACCCAGGGAGCTCATCAGCCCCAGCATTTT	CASTQGAHQPQHF
TRBV10-3	NA	NA	TRBJ2-7	TGTGCCATCAGTGACAGCTCCTACGAGCAGTACTTC	CAISDSSYEQYF
TRBV9	NA	NA	TRBJ2-3	TGTGCCAGCAGCGTAGGAGTTGGGACCTCCACAGATACGCAGTATTTT	CASSVGVGTSTDTQYF
TRBV5-1	NA	NA	TRBJ2-7	TGCGCCAGCAGCTTGGGGTCGGGCGTTTACGAGCAGTACTTC	CASSLGSGVYEQYF
TRBV7-2	NA	NA	TRBJ1-1	TGTGCCAGCAGCCAGGGAACAAGCGTCGGCACTGAAGCTTTCTTT	CASSQGTSVGTEAFF
TRBV27	TRBD1	once	TRBJ1-1	TGTGCCAGCAGTTCTCGACAGGGGTTGGAAAACACTGAAGCTTTCTTT	CASSSRQGLENTEAFF
TRBV13	NA	once	TRBJ2-7	TGTGCCAGCAGCTTCTTCGGCGGCTCCTACGAGCAGTACTTC	CASSFFGGSYEQYF
TRBV5-6	NA	NA	TRBJ2-7	TGTGCCAGCAGCTGGGCGCACGAGCAGTACTTC	CASSWAHEQYF
TRBV6-1	NA	NA	TRBJ2-7	TGTGCCAGCAGTCACAGGGCCCTCTACGAGCAGTACTTC	CASSHRALYEQYF
TRBV29-1	TRBD1	NA	TRBJ1-2	TGCAGCTCATCCGGGACAGGAGAGTATGGCTACACCTTC	CSSSGTGEYGYTF
TRBV28	NA	NA	TRBJ1-3	TGTGCCAGCACCCCCTCGGCCTCCCTTGGGGACACCATATATTTT	CASTPSASLGDTIYF